This passage covers 3 T cell receptor beta chains from one sample sequenced in a study of cytomegalovirus exposure and HLA in healthy donors. With 60 Vbeta and 13 Jbeta primers, the PCR was carried out. Method: immunoSEQ multiplex PCR; TCRdb's copy keeps in-frame clones and lacks some. Among 110,000 to 150,000 clones listed, 60% to 80% were seen once. The sample consisted of PBMCs. The origin of the receptors is a woman in her 30s in good health and CMV-seronegative.

The chain employs TRBV5-1 and TRBJ1-1, with 8 nucleotides matching TRBD1. The junction had 11 bases not matched to a gene; V was cut back by 3 bases and J by 10 bases. Germline V CDR1 and CDR2: SGHRS, YFSETQ. The CDR3 has 14 residues. The CDR3 loop is CASSSRTGKFVAFF. CDR3 nucleotide sequence: TGCGCCAGCAGCTCCCGGACAGGGAAGTTCGTAGCTTTCTTT.

The rearrangement uses TRBV29-1 and TRBJ2-1; possibly TRBD1 for D (6 bases). Germline values: CDR1 SQVTM, CDR2 ANQGSEA. The CDR3 runs 11 residues. Trimming cost V 6 bases and J 10 bases, with 13 bases left between them. CDR3 sequence: CSVRQAREQFF. CDR3 DNA sequence: TGCAGCGTGCGACAGGCCAGGGAGCAGTTCTTC.

This clone was seen more than once but under ten times. This rearrangement joins TRBV10-1 to TRBJ1-1; D not resolved. Germline-derived CDR1 and CDR2 are WNHNN and SYGVQD (reference sequence). V lost 3 bases, J lost 8 bases, and 16 bases lay in between. The CDR3 has 14 residues. The CDR3 DNA sequence: TGCGCCAGCAGTGAATTACGAACAAGCGGCGAAGCTTTCTTT. Protein product: CASSELRTSGEAFF.